This T cell receptor beta chain was captured in a study of T cell repertoires in cytomegalovirus infection. Points from the study as a whole: Dominating the ex vivo response were TCR beta clonotypes that were CMV-specific and HLA-C-restricted.

TCRdb called the reads again in MiXCR, with one record for every CDR3 protein. The sample lists under 600,000 distinct CDR3 sequences; 16% were seen once. Concerning this clonotype itself: Its antigen is currently unknown.

V gave up 0 bases and J gave up 8 bases, with 17 bases separating them. Germline V gene lookup returns CDR1 SEHNR and CDR2 FQNEAQ (reference sequence). The CDR3 totals 16 residues. This chain connects TRBV7-9 to TRBJ2-1; the D gene is possibly TRBD1 (6 bases). This receptor was identified in a human donor in good health (CMV status not recorded). Some clones in this sample may be carry-over from other donors' samples. The sample taken for sequencing was CD8+ T cells from PBMCs. CDR3 residues: CASSLARDMGLYEQFF. The CDR3 DNA is TGTGCCAGCAGCTTAGCCCGGGACATGGGGTTATATGAGCAGTTCTTC.